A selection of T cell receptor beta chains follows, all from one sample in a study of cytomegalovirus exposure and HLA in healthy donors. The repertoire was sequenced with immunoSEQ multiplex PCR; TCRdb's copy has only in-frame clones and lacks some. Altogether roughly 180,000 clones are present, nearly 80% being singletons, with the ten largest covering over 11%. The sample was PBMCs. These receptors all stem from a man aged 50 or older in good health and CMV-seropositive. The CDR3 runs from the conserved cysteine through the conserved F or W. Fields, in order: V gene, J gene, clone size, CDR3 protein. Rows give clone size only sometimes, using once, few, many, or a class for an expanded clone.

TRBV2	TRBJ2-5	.	CASSEGLQETQYF
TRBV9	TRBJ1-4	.	CASSATPTTNEKLFF
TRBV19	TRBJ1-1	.	CASSIGHMNTEAFF
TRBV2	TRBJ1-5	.	CASSLRDRQVQPQHF
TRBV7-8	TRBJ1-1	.	CASRSGGGNIGTEAFF
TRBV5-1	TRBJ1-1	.	CASSLVRVGNTEAFF
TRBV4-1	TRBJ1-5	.	CASSQVRDRGPNQPQHF
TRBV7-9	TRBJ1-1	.	CASSQRSGNTEAFF
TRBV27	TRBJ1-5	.	CASSLGQGNSQPQHF
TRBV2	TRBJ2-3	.	CASSTSGASSTDTQYF
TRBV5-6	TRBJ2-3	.	CASVTSGVTDTQYF
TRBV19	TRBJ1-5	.	CASSAPGQGAWTNQPQHF
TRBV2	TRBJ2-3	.	CASKDRPTDTQYF
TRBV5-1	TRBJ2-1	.	CASRGQGANEQFF
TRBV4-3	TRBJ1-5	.	CASSQDRRLQPQHF
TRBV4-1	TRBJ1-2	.	CASSQRQFTYGYTF
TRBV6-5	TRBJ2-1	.	CASSYGEEQFF
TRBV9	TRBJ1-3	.	CAIASGTQGNTIYF
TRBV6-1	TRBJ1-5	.	CASSPRVGANQPQHF
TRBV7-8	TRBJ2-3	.	CASSAPGGFTSTDTQYF
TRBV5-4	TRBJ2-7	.	CASSSPGVAGVYEQYF
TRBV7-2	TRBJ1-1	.	CASSPRGQRLRANTEAFF
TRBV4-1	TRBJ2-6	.	CASGNQGLSYSGANVLTF
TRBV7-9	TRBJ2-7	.	CASSSEGSASYEQYF
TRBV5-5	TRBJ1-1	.	CASSLLLLSGGNTEAFF
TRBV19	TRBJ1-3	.	CASSIMAGRSSGNTIYF
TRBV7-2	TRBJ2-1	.	CASSIGRRFYNEQFF
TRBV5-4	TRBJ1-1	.	CASSPTRTANTEAFF
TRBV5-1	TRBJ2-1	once	CASSLPGTSGGEGSYNEQFF
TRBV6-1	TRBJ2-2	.	CASSERSHTGELFF
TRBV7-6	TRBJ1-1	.	CASSLLESTEAFF
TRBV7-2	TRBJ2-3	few	CASSFGGDRSTDTQYF
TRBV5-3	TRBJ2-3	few	CARSLAGGGQMSDTQYF
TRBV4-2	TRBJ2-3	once	CASSQDTASGGHSDTQYF
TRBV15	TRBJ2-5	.	CATSRGQGQETQYF
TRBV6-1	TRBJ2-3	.	CASCVQTSTDTQYF
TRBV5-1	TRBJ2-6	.	CASSLEPGKGANVLTF
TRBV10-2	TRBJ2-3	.	CASSVTGFGTDTQYF
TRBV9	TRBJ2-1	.	CASSAPSRGATNEQFF
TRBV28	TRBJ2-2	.	CASSPTGEVTGELFF
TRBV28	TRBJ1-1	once	CASSPGSGQGLGTEAFF
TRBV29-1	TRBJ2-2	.	CSVTNTGELFF
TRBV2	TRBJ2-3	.	CASNAGLSTDTQYF
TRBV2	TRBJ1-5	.	CASRGMGGQPQHF
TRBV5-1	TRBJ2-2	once	CASSSRAGGTGELFF
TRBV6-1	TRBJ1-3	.	CASSEARLGLGSSGNTIYF
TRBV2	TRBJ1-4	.	CASSEDRFLRANEKLFF
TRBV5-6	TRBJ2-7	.	CASSLASGGSEQYF
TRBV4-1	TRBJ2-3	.	CASSQDKGGGVVDTQYF
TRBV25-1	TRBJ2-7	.	CASTYGGTGGRKQYF
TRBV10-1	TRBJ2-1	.	CASSAVYNEQFF